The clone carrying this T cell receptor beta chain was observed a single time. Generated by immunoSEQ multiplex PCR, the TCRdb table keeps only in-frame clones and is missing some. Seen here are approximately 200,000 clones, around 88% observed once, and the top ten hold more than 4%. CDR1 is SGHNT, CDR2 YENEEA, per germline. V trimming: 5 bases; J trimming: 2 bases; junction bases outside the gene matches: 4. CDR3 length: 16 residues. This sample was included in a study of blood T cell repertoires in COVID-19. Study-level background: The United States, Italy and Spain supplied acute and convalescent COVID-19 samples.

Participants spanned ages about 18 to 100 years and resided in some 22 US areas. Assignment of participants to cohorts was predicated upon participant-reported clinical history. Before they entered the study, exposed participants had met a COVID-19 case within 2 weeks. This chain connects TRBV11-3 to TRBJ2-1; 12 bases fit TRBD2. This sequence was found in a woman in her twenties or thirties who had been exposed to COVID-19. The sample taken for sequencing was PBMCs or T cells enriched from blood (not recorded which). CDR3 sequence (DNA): TGTGCCAGCAGCCTCCGGACTAGCGGGGCCTACAATGAGCAGTTCTTC. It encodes CASSLRTSGAYNEQFF.